This section outlines one T cell receptor (beta chain) sequence together with its context. This sample was taken from a study of preoperative IRX-2 immunotherapy in early breast cancer. Sequenced by immunoSEQ multiplex PCR; TCRdb stores in-frame clones only, minus some. The sample holds about 42,000 clones, approximately 77% seen once. V lost 6 bases, J lost 4 bases, and 16 bases stayed unmatched. The CDR3 consists of 17 residues. Germline V gene sequence: CDR1 MNHGY, CDR2 SAAAGT. Stated treatment: preoperative locoregional IRX-2 cytokine immunotherapy. This phase Ib study tested locoregional IRX-2 cytokine immunotherapy given before surgery.

The source is a human donor with breast cancer. The source material was tumor tissue, sampled after IRX-2 immunotherapy. The chain couples TRBV6-8 to TRBJ2-3; 7 bases agree with TRBD2. Here the CDR3 reads CASRRERAGVVADTQYF. DNA of the CDR3: TGTGCCAGCAGGAGGGAACGGGCGGGAGTTGTGGCAGATACGCAGTATTTT.